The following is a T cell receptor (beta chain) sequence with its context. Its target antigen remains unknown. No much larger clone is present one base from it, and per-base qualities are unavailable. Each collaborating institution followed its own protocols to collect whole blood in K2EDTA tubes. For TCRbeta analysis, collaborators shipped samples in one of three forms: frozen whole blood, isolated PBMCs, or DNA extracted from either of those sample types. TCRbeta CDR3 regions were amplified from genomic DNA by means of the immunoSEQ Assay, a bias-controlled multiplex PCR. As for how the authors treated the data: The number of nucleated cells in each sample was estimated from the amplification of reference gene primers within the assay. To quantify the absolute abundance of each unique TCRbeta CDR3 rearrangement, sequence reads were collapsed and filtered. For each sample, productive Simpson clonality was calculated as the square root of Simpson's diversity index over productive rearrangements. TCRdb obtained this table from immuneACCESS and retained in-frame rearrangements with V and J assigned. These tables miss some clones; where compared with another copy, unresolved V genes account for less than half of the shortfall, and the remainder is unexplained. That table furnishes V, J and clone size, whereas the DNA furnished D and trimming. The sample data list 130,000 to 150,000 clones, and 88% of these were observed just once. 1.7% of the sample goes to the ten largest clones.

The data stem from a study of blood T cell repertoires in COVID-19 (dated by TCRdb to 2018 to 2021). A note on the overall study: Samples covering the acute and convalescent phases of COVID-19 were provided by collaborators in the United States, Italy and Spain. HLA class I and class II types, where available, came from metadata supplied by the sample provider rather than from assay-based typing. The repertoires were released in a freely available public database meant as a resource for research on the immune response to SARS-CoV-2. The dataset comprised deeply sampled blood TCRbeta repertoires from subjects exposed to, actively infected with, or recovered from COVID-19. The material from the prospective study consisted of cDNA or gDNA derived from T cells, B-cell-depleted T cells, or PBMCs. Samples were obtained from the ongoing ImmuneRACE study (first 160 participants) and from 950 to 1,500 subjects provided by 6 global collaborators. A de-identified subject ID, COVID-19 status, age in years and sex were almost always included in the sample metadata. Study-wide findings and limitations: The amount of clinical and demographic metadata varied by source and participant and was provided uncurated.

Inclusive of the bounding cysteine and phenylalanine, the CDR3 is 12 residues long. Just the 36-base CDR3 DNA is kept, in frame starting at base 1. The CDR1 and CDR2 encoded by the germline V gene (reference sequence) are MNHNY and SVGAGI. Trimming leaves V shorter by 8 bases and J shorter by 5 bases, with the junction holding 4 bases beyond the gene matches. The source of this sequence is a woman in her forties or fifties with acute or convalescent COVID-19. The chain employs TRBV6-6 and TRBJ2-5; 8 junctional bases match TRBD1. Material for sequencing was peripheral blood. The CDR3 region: CASQQGGETQYF. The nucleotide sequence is TGTGCCAGCCAACAGGGGGGCGAGACCCAGTACTTC.